This TCR beta chain was sequenced during a study of cytomegalovirus exposure and HLA in healthy donors. Whole-study findings and limits: As a later analysis revealed, most CMV-associated TCR beta chains appeared HLA-restricted. Analysis performed later found under 20,000 TCR beta sequences associated with HLA alleles at 0.05 false discovery rate.

The CDR3 runs to 16 residues. V dropped 3 bases and J dropped 0 bases, with 11 bases sitting between them. CDR1 LGHNA and CDR2 YSLEER come from the germline V gene. The study ran its PCR with 60 Vbeta and 13 Jbeta primers. Assay used: immunoSEQ multiplex PCR; TCRdb lists only in-frame clones, some missing. This sample has 90,000 to 150,000 clones, with about 73% found just once. As to this clone: The antigen is undetermined.

All donors participated as healthy donors of bone marrow. Donors were nominally healthy when sampled, though unrecorded immune exposures were likely. The chain links TRBV4-3 to TRBJ1-4, with D unclear. The TCR originated in a woman younger than 45 in good health and CMV-seropositive. Material for sequencing was PBMCs. CDR3 region: CASSQGSGTTNEKLFF. Written as DNA, the CDR3 is TGCGCCAGCAGCCAGGGTTCCGGGACAACTAATGAAAAACTGTTTTTT.